One T cell receptor beta chain is described in this entry. Its cognate antigen is unknown. These data are taken from a study of T cells in localized non-small cell lung cancer. The study, taken as a whole, reports: Tumor trailed uninvolved adjacent lung in T cell clonality, which peaked there.

Profiling relied on immunoSEQ multiplex PCR, and the TCRdb table lists in-frame clones only, not all of them. Here the sample spans under 95,000 clones, around 84% being singletons. V trimming: 4 bases; J trimming: 4 bases; junction bases outside the gene matches: 4. The CDR3 is 13 residues long. Germline values: CDR1 ENHRY, CDR2 SYGVKD. The sequence was obtained from a female donor over 55 with stage I lung adenocarcinoma. Specimen: peripheral blood, collected before any cancer treatment. The chain carries TRBV10-3 and TRBJ2-7, with 7 bases lining up with TRBD1. This CDR3 reads CAISGDSTYEQYF. The CDR3 coding sequence is TGTGCCATCAGTGGGGACAGCACTTACGAGCAGTACTTC.